Below are 21 T cell receptor beta chains sequenced from a single sample in a study of blood T cells in healthy people across ages. Combining a sample-barcoded 5' primer with a J-beta primer mix, a second PCR ran for roughly 7 to 12 cycles. Using its own MiXCR run on the 5' RACE reads, TCRdb lists one record per CDR3 protein. The sample includes about 680,000 distinct CDR3 sequences, 49% of them seen just once. The specimen sequenced was blood. These receptors were collected from a woman in her fifties or sixties in good health.

The rearrangement links TRBV5-6 to TRBJ2-4, with no clear D. Trimming took 5 bases from V and 7 from J, leaving 13 bases between them. Germline CDR1 is SGHDT and CDR2 is YYEEEE. This CDR3 is built from 13 residues. The CDR3 spells CASSLRLVNIQYF. CDR3 nucleotides: TGTGCCAGCAGTCTGCGGTTGGTCAACATTCAGTACTTC. Using reference TRBV5-6 and TRBJ2-4 for the parts outside the CDR3, the full variable domain is DAGVTQSPTHLIKTRGQQVTLRCSPKSGHDTVSWYQQALGQGPQFIFQYYEEEERQRGNFPDRFSGHQFPNYSSELNVNALLLGDSALYLCASSLRLVNIQYFGAGTRLSVL.

The rearrangement uses TRBV3-1 and TRBJ2-7, with 10 bases that match TRBD2. Germline V CDR1 and CDR2: LGHDT, YNNKEL (reference sequence). V shed 3 bases, J shed 4 bases, and the junction held 3 bases outside the gene matches. This CDR3 is 14 amino acids long. CDR3: CASSQSSGSYEQYF. Here the CDR3 DNA reads TGTGCCAGCAGCCAGTCTAGCGGGAGTTACGAGCAGTACTTC.

V is TRBV6-2 or TRBV6-3 and J is TRBJ2-3; tentatively, D is TRBD2 (6 bases). Germline V gene data show CDR1 as MNHEY and CDR2 as SVGEGT. Trimming cost V 6 bases and J 5 bases, with 18 bases left between them. The CDR3 has 15 residues. CDR3 residues: CASRDRGAPGDTQYF. DNA of the CDR3: TGTGCCAGCAGAGACCGCGGGGCACCCGGAGATACGCAGTATTTT.

The gene calls are TRBV20-1 and TRBJ2-4; D is unresolved. Germline CDR1 and CDR2: DFQATT and SNEGSKA (reference sequence). The CDR3 runs to 13 residues. V lost 3 bases, J lost 1 base, and 7 bases lay in between. Written as DNA, the CDR3 is TGCAGTGCTAGTCCCCGGGCCAAAAACATTCAGTACTTC. Protein product: CSASPRAKNIQYF.

The V gene is TRBV4-1, the J gene TRBJ2-7; D gene ambiguous. This CDR3 is 19 amino acids long. Trimming took off 0 bases at V and 2 bases at J, with 23 bases between the two ends. The V gene's germline CDR1 is MGHRA and CDR2 YSYEKL. The CDR3 loop reads CASSQDALSFAAETYEQYF. In DNA form, the CDR3 reads TGCGCCAGCAGCCAAGACGCCCTCTCCTTTGCGGCCGAGACCTACGAGCAGTACTTC.

This clonotype was picked up one time. The chain joins TRBV28 to TRBJ2-3; TRBD1 matches at 7 bases. The V gene's germline CDR1 is MDHEN and CDR2 SYDVKM. The CDR3 is made up of 16 amino acids. The V gene end was trimmed by 3 bases and the J gene end by 6 bases; junction bases not matched to a gene: 12. The CDR3 reads CASSFLPYRGTDTQYF. The CDR3 nucleotides read TGTGCCAGCAGTTTTCTCCCATACAGGGGTACGGATACGCAGTATTTT. Looking up the rest from reference TRBV28 and TRBJ2-3 gives the full variable domain: DVKVTQSSRYLVKRTGEKVFLECVQDMDHENMFWYRQDPGLGLRLIYFSYDVKMKEKGDIPEGYSVSREKKERFSLILESASTNQTSMYLCASSFLPYRGTDTQYFGPGTRLTVL.

Concerning this clonotype itself: One junction end disagrees with the germline gene, perhaps due to a read error. The V gene is TRBV20-1, the J gene TRBJ2-3; D possibly uses TRBD1 or TRBD2 (5 bases each). CDR1 DFQATT and CDR2 SNEGSKA come from the germline V gene (reference sequence). CDR3 length equals 13 residues. The CDR3 DNA is TGCAGTGCTAGCGGGACGGGCACGGATACGCAGTATTTT. It translates to CSASGTGTDTQYF.

V and J are TRBV28 and TRBJ1-2; D is perhaps TRBD1 (6 bases). Germline V gene lookup returns CDR1 MDHEN and CDR2 SYDVKM. V dropped 8 bases and J dropped 8 bases, with 12 bases sitting between them. The CDR3 is 11 amino acids. In DNA form, the CDR3 reads TGTGCCAGCGCTGGACAGTGCGGCTACACCTTC. Its protein product is CASAGQCGYTF.

In its sample, this clonotype was seen a few times. The chain joins TRBV2 to TRBJ2-5; no firm D call. Germline loops: CDR1 SNHLY, CDR2 FYNNEI. With 7 bases removed from V and 3 bases from J, the gap between germline ends came to 6 bases. The CDR3 is 11 residues long. CDR3 in DNA: TGTGCCAGCACGTGGGAAGAGACCCAGTACTTC. It codes for CASTWEETQYF.

This chain joins TRBV3-1 and TRBJ2-7, with no clear D. This CDR3 is built from 11 residues. V lost 3 bases and J 6 bases, leaving 6 bases between the germline ends. Germline CDR1 LGHDT, CDR2 YNNKEL (reference sequence). This chain's CDR3 is CASSQAFEQYF. The DNA of the CDR3 is TGTGCCAGCAGCCAGGCATTCGAGCAGTACTTC.

The J gene is TRBJ2-6, the V gene TRBV15; D is ambiguous. Trimming shortened V by 0 bases and J by 2 bases, and 5 bases separated the two germline ends. This CDR3 spans 15 amino acids. The germline V gene encodes CDR1 LNHNV and CDR2 YYDKDF (reference sequence). The CDR3 loop reads CATSRDKAGANVLTF. The CDR3, as DNA: TGTGCCACCAGCAGAGATAAAGCTGGGGCCAACGTCCTGACTTTC.

The J gene is TRBJ2-7, the V gene TRBV6-2 or TRBV6-3; D possibly matches TRBD1 or TRBD2 (6 bases each). In germline, CDR1 is MNHEY, CDR2 SVGEGT. V lost 2 bases and J 10 bases, leaving 21 bases between the germline ends. The CDR3 totals 15 residues. For the CDR3, the DNA is TGTGCCAGCAGTTACGGGTTCGGGGGCCGCGAGATCCAGTACTTC. Protein sequence: CASSYGFGGREIQYF.

This clonotype was counted a few times. The genes are TRBV7-2 and TRBJ2-5; TRBD1 agrees at 8 bases. The germline CDR1 and CDR2 sequences are SGHTA and FQGNSA. V lost 4 bases to trimming and J lost 4 bases; unmatched junction nucleotides: 5. The CDR3 has 14 amino acids. CDR3 sequence: CASSSKTGGETQYF. CDR3 DNA sequence: TGTGCCAGCAGCTCCAAAACAGGGGGAGAGACCCAGTACTTC.

The chain carries TRBV5-1 and TRBJ2-5; 7 positions agree with TRBD2. The J call is doubtful: the DNA matches TRBJ2-7 better. CDR3 length: 15 amino acids. Germline lookup yields CDR1 SGHRS and CDR2 YFSETQ. The CDR3 reads CASSPQGGEVHEQYF. In nucleotides, the CDR3 is TGCGCCAGCAGCCCCCAGGGAGGGGAGGTCCACGAGCAGTACTTC.

This chain connects TRBV28 to TRBJ2-6, with no clear D. The CDR3 runs 12 residues. Trimming took off 5 bases at V and 8 bases at J, with 7 bases between the two ends. Per germline, CDR1 MDHEN and CDR2 SYDVKM. The chain's CDR3 is CASSTGTNVLTF. The CDR3 coding sequence is TGTGCCAGCAGTACCGGAACCAACGTCCTGACTTTC.

This clonotype was recorded only once. Germline and junction disagree at one end, which may indicate a read error. The genes are TRBV9 and TRBJ2-1; 10 nucleotides agree with TRBD1. TRBJ2-7 explains the end of the DNA better; the J call may be wrong. Germline CDR1 reads SGDLS; CDR2 reads YYNGEE. The CDR3 loop spans 16 amino acids. CDR3 residues: CASNVGPGTGEYEQYF. As DNA, the CDR3 is TGTGCCAGCAACGTAGGGCCCGGGACAGGGGAATACGAGCAGTACTTC.

This chain links TRBV20-1 with TRBJ1-5; a weak D match, TRBD1 (5 bases). V dropped 2 bases and J dropped 1 base, with 9 bases sitting between them. Germline lookup yields CDR1 DFQATT and CDR2 SNEGSKA (reference sequence). The CDR3 sequence is 14 residues long. CDR3 nucleotide sequence: TGCAGTGCTAGATACGGGGCAAGCAATCAGCCCCAGCATTTT. Translated: CSARYGASNQPQHF.

V and J are TRBV28 and TRBJ2-2, with 7 nucleotides matching TRBD2. Per germline, CDR1 MDHEN and CDR2 SYDVKM. Germline trimming cut 5 bases from V and 3 bases from J; bases unmatched to any gene: 9. The CDR3 is 16 residues long. The CDR3 nucleotides read TGTGCCAGCAGTCGCGGACTAGGGAGGGACACCGGGGAGCTGTTTTTT. It is translated as CASSRGLGRDTGELFF.

The chain couples TRBV5-8 to TRBJ2-5, with 9 bases identical to TRBD2. The end of the DNA fits TRBJ2-7 better, so the J call may be wrong. CDR3 size: 15 residues. Germline CDR1 SGHTS, CDR2 YDEGEE. CDR3 in amino acids: CASSLPGLAAYEQYF. The CDR3 DNA is TGTGCCAGCAGCTTACCGGGACTAGCAGCCTACGAGCAGTACTTC.

This sequence joins TRBV25-1 and TRBJ2-5, with 7 bases aligning to TRBD1. The germline V gene has CDR1 MGHDK and CDR2 SYGVNS. V was pared by 5 bases and J by 4 bases, with 10 bases of the junction left unmatched. The CDR3 spans 15 residues. In nucleotides, the CDR3 is TGTGCCAGCAGTCGGGGACAGACCTACCGAGAGACCCAGTACTTC. Amino acids: CASSRGQTYRETQYF.

This clonotype was observed once. This chain connects TRBV28 to TRBJ1-2; 7 bases agree with TRBD1. CDR1 MDHEN and CDR2 SYDVKM come from the germline V gene. Trimming took 10 bases from V and 4 from J; bases not matched to a gene: 9. This CDR3 has 13 residues. The CDR3 DNA sequence: TGTGCCACACACAGGGGAACGGGCTATGGCTACACCTTC. Residues: CATHRGTGYGYTF.